These T cell receptor beta chains were read from a single sample in a study of T cells in Graves' hyperthyroidism and ophthalmopathy. One entry per CDR3 protein, called by TCRdb with MiXCR from the multiplex PCR reads. Found here are some 560,000 distinct CDR3 sequences, approximately 14% of them singletons; the top ten hold under 8%. The sequencing input was blood. The receptors were gathered from a woman aged 25 to 39 with Graves' hyperthyroidism. CDR3s include the opening cysteine and the closing phenylalanine or tryptophan. Each record gives: V gene, J gene, D gene, clone size, CDR3 DNA, CDR3 protein. The D gene is left open where the match is weak. Where a row states a size, it is once, few, many or the class of an expanded clone; other rows omit it.

TRBV29-1	TRBJ2-7	TRBD1	many	TGCAGCGTCGGGGGACAGGGGCTGGACGAGCAGTACTTC	CSVGGQGLDEQYF
TRBV20-1	TRBJ2-1	-	-	TGCAGTGCTAGAGGGCCAGGCGAGCAGTTCTTC	CSARGPGEQFF
TRBV30	TRBJ2-1	-	many	TGTGCCTGGAGACAGGACTCCTACAATGAGCAGTTCTTC	CAWRQDSYNEQFF
TRBV28	TRBJ1-5	-	-	TGTGCCATCAATGAGGGACTCACCCAGCATTTT	CAINEGLTQHF
TRBV12-3/TRBV12-4	TRBJ2-3	-	once	TGTGCCAGCAGCCCGACAGGTAGGGGCACAGATACGCAGTATTTT	CASSPTGRGTDTQYF
TRBV4-1	TRBJ2-7	TRBD2	few	TGCGCCAGCAGCGCGGGGACTAGTGGAGAGTACGAGCAGTACTTC	CASSAGTSGEYEQYF
TRBV29-1	TRBJ2-1	TRBD2	many	TGCAGCGTTGAAGATGCTAGCGGGAGTAATGAGCAGTTCTTC	CSVEDASGSNEQFF
TRBV2	TRBJ2-1	-	many	TGTGCCAGCAATGGTCAGAATGAGCAGTTCTTC	CASNGQNEQFF
TRBV10-3	TRBJ2-4	TRBD2	few	TGTGCCATCAGTGAGAGGGGAGCGGGAGCACTAGCCAAAAACATTCAGTACTTC	CAISERGAGALAKNIQYF
TRBV24-1	TRBJ2-1	TRBD2	many	TGTGCCACCAGTGCGGGAGGGCCTCGCTCCTACAATGAGCAGTTCTTC	CATSAGGPRSYNEQFF
TRBV15	TRBJ2-7	-	-	TGTGCCACCAGCCGGGTTGAAGGCTACGAGCAGTACTTC	CATSRVEGYEQYF
TRBV10-3	TRBJ1-2	TRBD1	few	TGTGCCATCCGAGGACAGGAGATTTCCTATGGCTACACCTTC	CAIRGQEISYGYTF
TRBV5-1	TRBJ2-5	TRBD2	many	TGCGCCAGCAGCGACCGACTAGCGGGAGAACGGACCCAGTACTTC	CASSDRLAGERTQYF
TRBV12-3/TRBV12-4	TRBJ2-7	-	-	TGTGCCAGCAGTTTTACAGGGTTTGCCTACGAGCAGTACTTC	CASSFTGFAYEQYF
TRBV20-1	TRBJ1-1	-	many	TGCAGTGCTAGAGATTTGTCCCCGAACACTGAAGCTTTCTTT	CSARDLSPNTEAFF
TRBV2	TRBJ2-1	-	many	TGTGCCAGCAGAGACTCCGACTCCTACAATGAGCAGTTCTTC	CASRDSDSYNEQFF
TRBV15	TRBJ2-2	-	-	TGTGCCACCAGCAGAGTGAATAGGGGGTCGGCCGGGGAGCTGTTTTTT	CATSRVNRGSAGELFF
TRBV5-1	TRBJ2-1	-	few	TGCGTCAGCAGACCTCTAGCTGCTCAAATCAATGAGCAGTTCTTC	CVSRPLAAQINEQFF
TRBV27	TRBJ2-7	TRBD2	many	TGTGCCAGCAGTTCTCCAGCGGGAGGAGTCTACGAGCAGTACTTC	CASSSPAGGVYEQYF
TRBV28	TRBJ2-7	TRBD2	many	TGTGCCAGCAGTTTAAGCGGGATTAAGGCCTACGAGCAGTACTTC	CASSLSGIKAYEQYF
TRBV20-1	TRBJ2-1	-	-	TGCAGTGCTAGAACTGGATACTCCTACAATGAGCAGTTCTTC	CSARTGYSYNEQFF
TRBV4-3	TRBJ2-1	-	-	TGCGCCAGCAGCCAAGATGACGGAGGGCCAGGCAATGAGCAGTTCTTC	CASSQDDGGPGNEQFF
TRBV10-3	TRBJ2-2	TRBD2	few	TGTGCCATCAGTGTGGCGGGGCCTAGCGGACATACCGGGGAGCTGTTTTTT	CAISVAGPSGHTGELFF
TRBV2	TRBJ2-4	TRBD2	many	TGTGCCAGCAGGGCGGGACTAGCCGTCAAAAACATTCAGTACTTC	CASRAGLAVKNIQYF
TRBV20-1	TRBJ2-7	TRBD2	many	TGCAGTGCTAGCGTACTAGCGGGAGACGACGAGCAGTACTTC	CSASVLAGDDEQYF
TRBV15	TRBJ2-1	-	-	TGTGCCACCAGGACAGGTAGCTCCTACAATGAGCAGTTCTTC	CATRTGSSYNEQFF
TRBV20-1	TRBJ2-1	-	few	TGCAGTGCTAGCCCCTTGCGCAATGAGCAGTTCTTC	CSASPLRNEQFF
TRBV2	TRBJ2-1	-	many	TGTGCCAGCAACACCGGTGACGGGCCCCCTGTTGAGCAGTTCTTC	CASNTGDGPPVEQFF
TRBV27	TRBJ2-7	TRBD2	-	TGTGCCAGCGCTTATCCAACTAGCGGAGGCTCCTACGAGCAGTACTTC	CASAYPTSGGSYEQYF
TRBV6-2/TRBV6-3	TRBJ2-7	TRBD1	-	TGTGCCAGCAGGACCGGACAGGGGGCTCGGTACGAGCAGTACTTC	CASRTGQGARYEQYF
TRBV11-2	TRBJ1-6	-	many	TGTGCCAGCAGTATGATTGTGTGGGGCATTTCACCCCTCCACTTT	CASSMIVWGISPLHF
TRBV20-1	TRBJ2-7	-	many	TGCAGTGCACCCTTTGAGGAGCCCTACGAGCAGTACTTC	CSAPFEEPYEQYF
TRBV20-1	TRBJ2-7	TRBD2	many	TGCAGTGCTAGATCTAGCGGGAGGCACGAGCAGTACTTC	CSARSSGRHEQYF
TRBV7-2	TRBJ1-2	-	-	TGTGCCAGCAGCGGCCTGCTGGGGGCGGGCTATGGCTACACCTTC	CASSGLLGAGYGYTF
TRBV6-2/TRBV6-3	TRBJ2-1	TRBD2	many	TGTGCCAGCAGTTACGACCCGGGAGGGCCTTCCTACAATGAGCAGTTCTTC	CASSYDPGGPSYNEQFF
TRBV7-9	TRBJ1-4	-	-	TGTGCCGGCAGCGAGAATGGGTGGTCAAATGAAAAACTGTTTTTT	CAGSENGWSNEKLFF
TRBV5-5	TRBJ2-3	-	many	TGTGCCAGCAGCCCTGTTGCGGGATACACAGATACGCAGTATTTT	CASSPVAGYTDTQYF
TRBV12-3/TRBV12-4	TRBJ2-7	-	many	TGTGCCAGCAGTACGGGACCGAGCTCCTACGAGCAGTACTTC	CASSTGPSSYEQYF